One and the same sample provided the 18 T cell receptor beta chains below, sequenced in a study of CD8 T cells in Susac syndrome. RNA was extracted with the RNeasy kit, and a quantity of roughly 0.45 to 1 ug was reverse transcribed using random hexamers. TCRdb redid the calling of the immunoSEQ multiplex PCR reads with MiXCR, one entry per CDR3 protein. The data show about 200,000 distinct CDR3 sequences, with about 95% seen just once and approximately 0.093% held by the top ten. The sequenced sample consisted of CD4+ T cells from PBMCs. The origin of the receptors is a human donor with multiple sclerosis.

V usage is TRBV2 and J usage is TRBJ2-5; possibly TRBD2 for D (5 bases). The CDR3 length is 13 residues. V was cut by 4 bases and J by 4 bases, with 10 bases left in between. In germline, CDR1 is SNHLY, CDR2 FYNNEI. Here the CDR3 reads CASSGQSGETQYF. In DNA form, the CDR3 reads TGTGCCAGCAGTGGTCAGAGCGGAGAGACCCAGTACTTC.

This chain uses TRBV19 with TRBJ1-2; D is uncertain. The CDR3 length is 13 residues. V was pared by 5 bases and J by 4 bases, with 11 bases between. The V gene's germline CDR1 is LNHDA and CDR2 SQIVND (reference sequence). The chain's CDR3 is CASSWDVRYGYTF. The CDR3 DNA sequence: TGTGCCAGTAGTTGGGATGTACGCTATGGCTACACCTTC.

V usage is TRBV20-1 and J usage is TRBJ2-1; no reliable D call. The CDR3 spans 14 residues. Germline CDR1 reads DFQATT; CDR2 reads SNEGSKA (reference sequence). The V end was cut by 6 bases, the J end by 0 bases, with 12 bases between. CDR3 bases: TGCAGTGCAGTAGGGCAGAGCTCCTACAATGAGCAGTTCTTC. This codes for CSAVGQSSYNEQFF.

This rearrangement joins TRBV7-8 to TRBJ2-3; TRBD2 agrees at 7 bases. Germline V CDR1 and CDR2: SGHVS, FQNEAQ. This CDR3 contains 12 residues. V shed 5 bases, J shed 13 bases, and the junction held 9 bases outside the gene matches. This chain's CDR3 is CASSTTSLREYF. The CDR3 DNA is TGTGCCAGCAGCACGACTAGCTTAAGGGAGTATTTT.

The rearrangement links TRBV12-3 or TRBV12-4 to TRBJ2-3; perhaps TRBD2 as D (6 bases). Trimming removed 3 bases from V and 2 bases from J, with 9 bases in between. The CDR3 spans 14 residues. The CDR3 spells CASSFGGNTDTQYF. The CDR3 DNA reads TGTGCCAGCAGTTTTGGCGGGAACACAGATACGCAGTATTTT.

The chain has TRBV4-1 and TRBJ2-7, with D possibly matching TRBD2 (6 bases). Per germline, CDR1 MGHRA and CDR2 YSYEKL. V shed 2 bases and J shed 1 base, with 18 bases lying between them. The CDR3 runs 17 residues. CDR3 residues: CASSQRSDGTGSYEQYF. CDR3 sequence (DNA): TGCGCCAGCAGCCAACGAAGTGATGGGACTGGATCCTACGAGCAGTACTTC.

CDR3 region: CASSLRSGQPGSYEQYF. The CDR3 DNA is TGTGCCAGCAGTTTAAGGTCGGGGCAGCCTGGGTCCTACGAGCAGTACTTC. The chain couples TRBV12-3 or TRBV12-4 to TRBJ2-7, with D perhaps assigned TRBD1 or TRBD2 (5 bases each). Trimming stripped 2 bases from V and 1 base from J, with 18 bases between. This CDR3 contains 17 residues.

V usage is TRBV30 and J usage is TRBJ1-1; no clear D. V shed 3 bases and J shed 5 bases, with 13 bases lying between them. CDR1 is GTSNPN and CDR2 is SVGIG in the germline V gene (reference sequence). CDR3 length: 13 amino acids. The DNA of the CDR3 is TGTGCCTGGAGCAAGCCAAGGCAAACTGAAGCTTTCTTT. As protein: CAWSKPRQTEAFF.

This clonotype came up a few times. V is TRBV29-1 and J is TRBJ2-1, with D perhaps assigned TRBD1 or TRBD2 (5 bases each). V was shortened by 8 bases and J by 2 bases, with 16 bases between the two germline ends. CDR1 is SQVTM and CDR2 is ANQGSEA in the germline V gene. The CDR3 loop spans 14 amino acids. The CDR3 sequence is CSMRAGTPYNEQFF. The CDR3 nucleotides read TGCAGCATGAGGGCAGGGACGCCCTACAATGAGCAGTTCTTC.

V and J are TRBV14 and TRBJ2-7; 8 bases are shared with TRBD1. J was trimmed by 4 bases and V by 8 bases; bases with no gene match: 10. The CDR3 is made up of 14 amino acids. Germline-derived CDR1 and CDR2 are SGHDN and FVKESK. This chain's CDR3 is CASAKGQGAYEQYF. The CDR3 coding sequence is TGTGCCAGCGCAAAAGGACAGGGAGCTTACGAGCAGTACTTC.

The chain is built from TRBV9 and TRBJ1-2; D is ambiguous. Germline assignment: CDR1 SGDLS and CDR2 YYNGEE. The CDR3 extends over 16 amino acids. Trimming took off 4 bases at V and 4 bases at J, with 20 bases between the two ends. The CDR3 sequence is CASSPRKDTSVYGYTF. DNA of the CDR3: TGTGCCAGCAGCCCGCGTAAAGACACGTCGGTCTATGGCTACACCTTC.

This chain links TRBV29-1 with TRBJ1-1; 8 bases are shared with TRBD1. The V gene end was trimmed by 7 bases and the J gene end by 3 bases; junction bases not matched to a gene: 7. In germline, CDR1 is SQVTM, CDR2 ANQGSEA. CDR3 length equals 13 residues. In DNA, the CDR3 is TGCAGCGCCCGGACAGGGAAGGACACTGAAGCTTTCTTT. This codes for CSARTGKDTEAFF.

The V call is TRBV7-6, the J call TRBJ1-5, with D perhaps matching TRBD1 (5 bases). The CDR3 has 15 residues. Trimming took off 1 base at V and 7 bases at J, with 14 bases between the two ends. Germline loops: CDR1 SGHVS, CDR2 FNYEAQ. CDR3 nucleotides: TGTGCCAGCAGCTTAGAGGTAGGGGCAGGCCAGCCCCAGCATTTT. Translated: CASSLEVGAGQPQHF.

V gene TRBV5-4 combines with J gene TRBJ2-5, with D perhaps matching TRBD2 (6 bases). CDR1 is SGHNT, CDR2 YYREEE, per germline (reference sequence). V dropped 4 bases and J dropped 1 base, with 11 bases sitting between them. The length of the CDR3 is 14 residues. The CDR3 DNA is TGTGCCAGCAGCAAGAAGGGACTCCAAGAGACCCAGTACTTC. This translates into CASSKKGLQETQYF.

This clonotype was recorded a few times. The chain is built from TRBV5-4 and TRBJ1-1; D possibly corresponds to TRBD1 (6 bases). The V gene lost 4 bases and the J gene lost 0 bases, with 13 bases spanning the gap. The CDR3 has 15 amino acids. CDR1 is SGHNT and CDR2 is YYREEE in the germline V gene (reference sequence). The CDR3 nucleotides are TGTGCCAGCAGCCAATCACAGGGCTTGAACACTGAAGCTTTCTTT. This sequence encodes CASSQSQGLNTEAFF.

J is TRBJ1-1 and V is TRBV5-6; no reliable D call. Germline loops: CDR1 SGHDT, CDR2 YYEEEE. The CDR3 loop spans 11 amino acids. V was pared by 5 bases and J by 9 bases, with 11 bases between. The CDR3 is CASSKSEQAFF. For the CDR3, the DNA is TGTGCCAGCAGTAAAAGTGAACAAGCTTTCTTT.

The chain uses TRBV2 and TRBJ2-4; a weak D match, TRBD2 (6 bases). CDR1 and CDR2 (germline): SNHLY, FYNNEI. With 2 bases removed from V and 0 bases from J, the gap between germline ends came to 11 bases. The CDR3 runs 16 residues. Here the CDR3 DNA reads TGTGCCAGCAGTGAATACCTGGGACTAGCCAAAAACATTCAGTACTTC. Its translation is CASSEYLGLAKNIQYF.

This clonotype showed up just a few times. The gene calls are TRBV14 and TRBJ2-5, with 7 nucleotides matching TRBD1. The junction had 6 bases not matched to a gene; V was cut back by 1 base and J by 13 bases. Germline V lookup: CDR1 SGHDN, CDR2 FVKESK. The CDR3 has 12 amino acids. CDR3 residues: CASSQARDRPYF. As DNA, the CDR3 is TGTGCCAGCAGCCAAGCCAGGGACAGACCGTACTTC.